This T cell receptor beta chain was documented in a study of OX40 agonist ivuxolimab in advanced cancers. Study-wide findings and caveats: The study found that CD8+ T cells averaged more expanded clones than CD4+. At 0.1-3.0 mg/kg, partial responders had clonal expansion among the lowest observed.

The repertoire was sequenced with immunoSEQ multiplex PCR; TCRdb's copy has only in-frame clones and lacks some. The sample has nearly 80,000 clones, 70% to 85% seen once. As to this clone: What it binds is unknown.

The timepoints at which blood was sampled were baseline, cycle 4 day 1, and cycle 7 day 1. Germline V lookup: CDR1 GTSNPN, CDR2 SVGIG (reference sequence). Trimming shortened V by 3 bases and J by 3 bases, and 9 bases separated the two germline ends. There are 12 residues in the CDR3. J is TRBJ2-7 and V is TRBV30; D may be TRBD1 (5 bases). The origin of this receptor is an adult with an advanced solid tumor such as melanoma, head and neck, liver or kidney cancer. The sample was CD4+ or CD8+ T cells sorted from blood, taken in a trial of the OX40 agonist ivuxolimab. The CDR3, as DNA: TGTGCCTGGAGCCTAAGGGGCTACGAGCAGTACTTC. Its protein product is CAWSLRGYEQYF. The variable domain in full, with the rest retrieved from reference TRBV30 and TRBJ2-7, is SQTIHQWPATLVQPVGSPLSLECTVEGTSNPNLYWYRQAAGRGLQLLFYSVGIGQISSEVPQNLSASRPQDRQFILSSKKLLLSDSGFYLCAWSLRGYEQYFGPGTRLTVT.